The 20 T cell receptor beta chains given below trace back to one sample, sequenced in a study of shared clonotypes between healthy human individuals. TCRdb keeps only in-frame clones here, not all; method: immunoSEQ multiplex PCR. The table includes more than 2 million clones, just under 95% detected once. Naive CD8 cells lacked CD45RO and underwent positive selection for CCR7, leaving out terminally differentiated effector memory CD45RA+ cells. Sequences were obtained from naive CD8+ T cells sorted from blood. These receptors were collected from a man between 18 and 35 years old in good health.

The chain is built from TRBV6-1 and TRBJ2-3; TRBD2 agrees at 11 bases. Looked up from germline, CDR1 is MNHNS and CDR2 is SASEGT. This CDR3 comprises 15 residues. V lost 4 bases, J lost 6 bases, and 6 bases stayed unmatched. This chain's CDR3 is CASSASGRPADTQYF. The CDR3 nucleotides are TGTGCCAGCAGTGCTAGCGGGAGGCCGGCTGATACGCAGTATTTT.

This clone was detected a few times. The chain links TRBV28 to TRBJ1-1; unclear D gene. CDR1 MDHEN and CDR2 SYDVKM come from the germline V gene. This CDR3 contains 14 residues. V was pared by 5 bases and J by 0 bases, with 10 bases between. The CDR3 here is CASSRTGLNTEAFF. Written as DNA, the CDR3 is TGTGCCAGCAGTAGAACCGGACTGAACACTGAAGCTTTCTTT.

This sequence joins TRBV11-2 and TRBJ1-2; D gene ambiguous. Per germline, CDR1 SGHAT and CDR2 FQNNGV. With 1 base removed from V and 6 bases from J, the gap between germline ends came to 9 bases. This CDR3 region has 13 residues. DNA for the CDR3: TGTGCCAGCAGCTTAGTGGCGGGCCATGGCTACACCTTC. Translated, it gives CASSLVAGHGYTF.

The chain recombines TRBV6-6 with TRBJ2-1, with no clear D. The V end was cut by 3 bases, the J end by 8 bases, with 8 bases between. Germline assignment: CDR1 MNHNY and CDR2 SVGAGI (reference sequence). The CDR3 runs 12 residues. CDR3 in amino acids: CASSYTYDEQFF. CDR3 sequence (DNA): TGTGCCAGCAGTTATACGTACGATGAGCAGTTCTTC.

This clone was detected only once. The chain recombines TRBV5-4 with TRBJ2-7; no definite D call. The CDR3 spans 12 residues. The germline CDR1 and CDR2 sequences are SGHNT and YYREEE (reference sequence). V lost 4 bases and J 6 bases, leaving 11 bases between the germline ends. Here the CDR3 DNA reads TGTGCCAGCAGCGTCGGATTGGGCGAGCAGTACTTC. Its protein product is CASSVGLGEQYF.

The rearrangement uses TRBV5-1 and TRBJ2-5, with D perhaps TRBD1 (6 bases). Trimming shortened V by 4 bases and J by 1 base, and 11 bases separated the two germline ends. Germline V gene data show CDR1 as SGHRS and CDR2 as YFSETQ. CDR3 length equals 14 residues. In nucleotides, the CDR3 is TGCGCCAGCAGCCCCCGACAGGCCCAAGAGACCCAGTACTTC. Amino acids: CASSPRQAQETQYF.

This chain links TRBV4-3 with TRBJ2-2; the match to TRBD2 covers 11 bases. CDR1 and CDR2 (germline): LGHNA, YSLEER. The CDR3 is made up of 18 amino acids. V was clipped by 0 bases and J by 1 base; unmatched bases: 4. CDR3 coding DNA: TGCGCCAGCAGCCAAGAGGTAGCGGGAGGGCTGAACACCGGGGAGCTGTTTTTT. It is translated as CASSQEVAGGLNTGELFF.

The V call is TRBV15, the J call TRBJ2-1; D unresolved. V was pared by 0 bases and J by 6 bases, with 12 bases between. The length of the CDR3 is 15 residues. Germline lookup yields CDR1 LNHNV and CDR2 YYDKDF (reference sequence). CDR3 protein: CATSRDYLSGNEQFF. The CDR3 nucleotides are TGTGCCACCAGCAGAGATTACCTATCTGGCAATGAGCAGTTCTTC.

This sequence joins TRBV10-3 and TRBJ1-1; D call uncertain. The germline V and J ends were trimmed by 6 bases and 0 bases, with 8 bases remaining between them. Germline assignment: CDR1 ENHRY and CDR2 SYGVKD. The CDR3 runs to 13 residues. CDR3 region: CAISQSLNTEAFF. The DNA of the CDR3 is TGTGCCATCAGCCAAAGCCTGAACACTGAAGCTTTCTTT.

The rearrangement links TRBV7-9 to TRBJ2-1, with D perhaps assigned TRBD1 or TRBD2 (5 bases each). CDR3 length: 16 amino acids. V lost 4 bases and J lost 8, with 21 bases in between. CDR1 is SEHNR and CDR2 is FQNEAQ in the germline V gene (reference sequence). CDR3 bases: TGTGCCAGCAGCTCCCCCCTCGGGACCGACCAGGATGAGCAGTTCTTC. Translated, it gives CASSSPLGTDQDEQFF.

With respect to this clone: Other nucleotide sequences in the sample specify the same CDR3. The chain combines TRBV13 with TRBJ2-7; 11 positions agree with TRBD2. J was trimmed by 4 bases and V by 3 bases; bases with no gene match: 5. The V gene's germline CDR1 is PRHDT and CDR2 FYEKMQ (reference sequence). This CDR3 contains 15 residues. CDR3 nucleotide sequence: TGTGCCAGCAGCTTGTTAGCGGGAGGGCCGTACGAGCAGTACTTC. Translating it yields CASSLLAGGPYEQYF.

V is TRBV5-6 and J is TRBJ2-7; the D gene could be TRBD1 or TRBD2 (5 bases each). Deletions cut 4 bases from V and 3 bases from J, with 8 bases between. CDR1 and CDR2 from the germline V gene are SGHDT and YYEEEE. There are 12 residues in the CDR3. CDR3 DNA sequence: TGTGCCAGCAGCGCTGGGGGCTACGAGCAGTACTTC. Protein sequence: CASSAGGYEQYF.

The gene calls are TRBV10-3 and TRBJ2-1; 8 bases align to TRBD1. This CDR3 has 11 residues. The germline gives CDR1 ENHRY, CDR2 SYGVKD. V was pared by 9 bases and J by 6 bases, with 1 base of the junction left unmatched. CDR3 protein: CAIGQGNEQFF. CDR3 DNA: TGTGCCATTGGACAGGGCAATGAGCAGTTCTTC.

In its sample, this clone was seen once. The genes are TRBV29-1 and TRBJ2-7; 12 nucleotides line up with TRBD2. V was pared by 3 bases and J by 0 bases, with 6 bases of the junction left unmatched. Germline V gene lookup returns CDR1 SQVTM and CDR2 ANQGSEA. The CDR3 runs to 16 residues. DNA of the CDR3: TGCAGCGTTGAGCTATTACTAGCGGGGGGCTCCTACGAGCAGTACTTC. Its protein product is CSVELLLAGGSYEQYF.

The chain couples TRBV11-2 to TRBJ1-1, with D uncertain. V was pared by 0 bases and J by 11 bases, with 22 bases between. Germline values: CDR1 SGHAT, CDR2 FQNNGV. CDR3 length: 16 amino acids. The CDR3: CASSLEVSWAARRAFF. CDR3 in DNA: TGTGCCAGCAGCTTAGAAGTCTCATGGGCAGCCCGGCGGGCTTTCTTT.

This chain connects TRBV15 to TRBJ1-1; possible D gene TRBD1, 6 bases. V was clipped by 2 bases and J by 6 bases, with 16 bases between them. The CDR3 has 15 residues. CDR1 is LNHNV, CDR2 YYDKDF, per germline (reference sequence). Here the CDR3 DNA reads TGTGCCACCAGCAGAAACAGGGAAGGGGACCCTGAAGCTTTCTTT. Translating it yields CATSRNREGDPEAFF.

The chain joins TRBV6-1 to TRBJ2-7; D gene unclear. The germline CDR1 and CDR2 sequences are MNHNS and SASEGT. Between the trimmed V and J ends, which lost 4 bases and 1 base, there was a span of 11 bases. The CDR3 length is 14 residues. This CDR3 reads CASSVPVGSYEQYF. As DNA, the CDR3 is TGTGCCAGCAGTGTTCCGGTCGGGTCCTACGAGCAGTACTTC.

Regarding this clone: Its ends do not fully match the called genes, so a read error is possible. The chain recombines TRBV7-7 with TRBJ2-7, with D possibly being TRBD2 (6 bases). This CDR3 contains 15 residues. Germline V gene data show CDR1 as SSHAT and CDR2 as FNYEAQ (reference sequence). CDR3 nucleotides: TGTGCTAGCAGCTTAGCGCGCGGGGATTCCTACGAGCAGTACTTC. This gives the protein CASSLARGDSYEQYF.

The CDR3 coding sequence is TGTGCCAGCAGCTTAGTCGCGGTTAGCTCCTACGAGCAGTACTTC. As protein: CASSLVAVSSYEQYF. J is TRBJ2-7 and V is TRBV7-9; the D is unclear. CDR1 and CDR2 from the germline V gene are SEHNR and FQNEAQ (reference sequence). The CDR3 contains 15 residues. The V gene lost 1 base and the J gene lost 0 bases, with 10 bases spanning the gap. Using reference TRBV7-9 and TRBJ2-7 for the parts outside the CDR3, the full variable domain is DTGVSQNPRHKITKRGQNVTFRCDPISEHNRLYWYRQTLGQGPEFLTYFQNEAQLEKSRLLSDRFSAERPKGSFSTLEIQRTEQGDSAMYLCASSLVAVSSYEQYFGPGTRLTVT.

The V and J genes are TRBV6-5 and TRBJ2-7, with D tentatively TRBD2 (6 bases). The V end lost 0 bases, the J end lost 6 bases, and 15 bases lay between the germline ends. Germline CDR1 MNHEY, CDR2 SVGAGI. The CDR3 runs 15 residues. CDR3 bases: TGTGCCAGCAGTTACTCACCTGGAGGGCCACCCGAGCAGTACTTC. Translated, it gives CASSYSPGGPPEQYF.